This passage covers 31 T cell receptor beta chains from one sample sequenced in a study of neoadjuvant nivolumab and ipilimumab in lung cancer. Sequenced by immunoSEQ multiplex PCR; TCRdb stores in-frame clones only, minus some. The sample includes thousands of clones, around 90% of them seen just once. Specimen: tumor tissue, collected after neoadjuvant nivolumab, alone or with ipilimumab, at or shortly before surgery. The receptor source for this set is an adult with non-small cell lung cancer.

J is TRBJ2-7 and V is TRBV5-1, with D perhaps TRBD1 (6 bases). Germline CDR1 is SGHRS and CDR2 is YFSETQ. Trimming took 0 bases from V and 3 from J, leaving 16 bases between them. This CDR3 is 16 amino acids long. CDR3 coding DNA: TGCGCCAGCAGCTTGGACGGCCGGCAGGGGTACTACGAGCAGTACTTC. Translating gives CASSLDGRQGYYEQYF.

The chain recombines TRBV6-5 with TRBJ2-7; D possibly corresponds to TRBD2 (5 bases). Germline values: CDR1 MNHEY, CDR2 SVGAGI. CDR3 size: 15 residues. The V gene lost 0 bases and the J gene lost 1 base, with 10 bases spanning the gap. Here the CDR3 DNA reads TGTGCCAGCAGTTACTCGAGGGCAGGTTCCTACGAGCAGTACTTC. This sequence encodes CASSYSRAGSYEQYF.

CDR3 DNA sequence: TGTGCCAGCAGCTTGTTGCAGGGTTCGGGAAACACCATATATTTT. Amino acids: CASSLLQGSGNTIYF. The chain links TRBV5-6 to TRBJ1-3; TRBD1 is a possible D gene (5 bases). CDR1 is SGHDT and CDR2 is YYEEEE in the germline V gene. The V gene lost 1 base and the J gene lost 4 bases, with 12 bases spanning the gap. This CDR3 is 15 amino acids long.

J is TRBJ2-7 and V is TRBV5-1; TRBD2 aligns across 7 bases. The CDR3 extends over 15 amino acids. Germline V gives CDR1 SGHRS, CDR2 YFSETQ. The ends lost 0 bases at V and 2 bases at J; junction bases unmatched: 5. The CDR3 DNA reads TGCGCCAGCAGCTTGGGGGGCGGGAGAGCCTACGAGCAGTACTTC. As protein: CASSLGGGRAYEQYF. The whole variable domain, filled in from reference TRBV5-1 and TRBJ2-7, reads KAGVTQTPRYLIKTRGQQVTLSCSPISGHRSVSWYQQTPGQGLQFLFEYFSETQRNKGNFPGRFSGRQFSNSRSEMNVSTLELGDSALYLCASSLGGGRAYEQYFGPGTRLTVT.

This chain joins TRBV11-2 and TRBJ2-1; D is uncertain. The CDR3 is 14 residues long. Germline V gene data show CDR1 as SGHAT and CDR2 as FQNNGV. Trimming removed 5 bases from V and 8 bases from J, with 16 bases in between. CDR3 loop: CASSTPPRVDEQFF. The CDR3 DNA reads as TGTGCCAGCAGCACCCCCCCTAGAGTCGATGAGCAGTTCTTC.

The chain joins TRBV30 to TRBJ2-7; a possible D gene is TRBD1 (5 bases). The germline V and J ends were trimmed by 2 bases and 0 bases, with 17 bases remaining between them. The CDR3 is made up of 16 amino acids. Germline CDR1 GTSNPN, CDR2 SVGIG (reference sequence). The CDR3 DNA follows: TGTGCCTGGAGTTCACCGACGGCCCAGGGCTCCTACGAGCAGTACTTC. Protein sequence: CAWSSPTAQGSYEQYF.

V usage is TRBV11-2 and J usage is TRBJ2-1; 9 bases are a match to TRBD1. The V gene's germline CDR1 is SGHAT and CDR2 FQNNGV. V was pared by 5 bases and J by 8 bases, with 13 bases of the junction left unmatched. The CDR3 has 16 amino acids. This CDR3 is CASSLKGGQGSDEQFF. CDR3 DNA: TGTGCCAGCAGCCTAAAAGGAGGACAGGGGAGCGATGAGCAGTTCTTC.

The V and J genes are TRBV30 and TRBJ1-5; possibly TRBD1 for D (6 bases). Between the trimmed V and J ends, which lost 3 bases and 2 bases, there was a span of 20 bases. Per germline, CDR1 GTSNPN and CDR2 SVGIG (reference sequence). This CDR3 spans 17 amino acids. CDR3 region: CAWSADRLGDGNQPQHF. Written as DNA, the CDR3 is TGTGCCTGGAGCGCTGACAGGTTGGGGGATGGCAATCAGCCCCAGCATTTT.

CDR3 in DNA: TGTGCAAGTCGAGTACTAGCGGGAGGGCAAGAGACCCAGTACTTC. This translates into CASRVLAGGQETQYF. V and J are TRBV12-2 and TRBJ2-5; the DNA was not used to check the table's D call, TRBD2. TRBV12-2 corresponds to a pseudogene. CDR3 length equals 15 residues.

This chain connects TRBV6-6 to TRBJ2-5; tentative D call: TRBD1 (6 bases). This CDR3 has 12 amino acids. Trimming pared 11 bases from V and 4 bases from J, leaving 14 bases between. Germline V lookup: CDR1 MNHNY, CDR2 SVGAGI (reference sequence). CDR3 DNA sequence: TGTGCCGTGCAGGGGTCGGGAGAGACCCAGTACTTC. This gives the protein CAVQGSGETQYF.

CDR3 residues: CASSSAGGYEQYF. CDR3 nucleotide sequence: TGTGCCAGCAGCTCAGCGGGAGGCTACGAGCAGTACTTC. V gene TRBV7-2 combines with J gene TRBJ2-7; 9 positions match TRBD2. J was trimmed by 3 bases and V by 4 bases; bases with no gene match: 1. This CDR3 is built from 13 residues. Germline V gene lookup returns CDR1 SGHTA and CDR2 FQGNSA.

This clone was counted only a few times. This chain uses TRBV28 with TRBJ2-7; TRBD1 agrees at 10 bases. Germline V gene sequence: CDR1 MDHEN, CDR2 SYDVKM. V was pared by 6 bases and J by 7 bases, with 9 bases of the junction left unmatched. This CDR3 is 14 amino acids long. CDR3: CASSLRQGAREQYF. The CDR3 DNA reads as TGTGCCAGCAGCCTCCGACAGGGGGCAAGGGAGCAGTACTTC.

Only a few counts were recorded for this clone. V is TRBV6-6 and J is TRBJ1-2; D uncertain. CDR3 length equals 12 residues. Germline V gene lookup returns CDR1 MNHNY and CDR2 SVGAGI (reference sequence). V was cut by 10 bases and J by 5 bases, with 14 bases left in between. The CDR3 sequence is CATFEWIYGYTF. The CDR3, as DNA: TGTGCCACCTTTGAGTGGATATATGGCTACACCTTC.

The DNA of the CDR3 is TGTGCCAGCAGCCGTCTCCGGGAGGCCTACGAGCAGTACTTC. Amino acid sequence: CASSRLREAYEQYF. V gene TRBV4-2 combines with J gene TRBJ2-7; 7 bases match TRBD2. The CDR3 length is 14 residues. Trimming at V came to 4 bases and at J to 2 bases, leaving 5 bases not matched to a gene. Germline CDR1 is LGHNA and CDR2 is YNFKEQ.

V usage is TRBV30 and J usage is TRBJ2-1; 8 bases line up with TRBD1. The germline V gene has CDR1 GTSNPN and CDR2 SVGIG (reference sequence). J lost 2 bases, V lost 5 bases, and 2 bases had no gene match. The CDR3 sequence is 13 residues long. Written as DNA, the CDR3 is TGTGCCTGGGGACAGGGAGCCTACAATGAGCAGTTCTTC. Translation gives CAWGQGAYNEQFF.

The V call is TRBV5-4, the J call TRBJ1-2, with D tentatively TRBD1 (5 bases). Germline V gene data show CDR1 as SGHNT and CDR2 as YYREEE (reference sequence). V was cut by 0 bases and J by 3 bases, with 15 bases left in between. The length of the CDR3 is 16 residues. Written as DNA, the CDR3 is TGTGCCAGCAGCTTGGGCGGGGGTCGGACGGACTATGGCTACACCTTC. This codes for CASSLGGGRTDYGYTF.

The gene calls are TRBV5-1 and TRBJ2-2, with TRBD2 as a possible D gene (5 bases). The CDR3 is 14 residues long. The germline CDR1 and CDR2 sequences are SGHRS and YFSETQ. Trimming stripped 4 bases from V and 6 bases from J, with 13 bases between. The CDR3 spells CASSPEGSAGELFF. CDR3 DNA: TGCGCCAGCAGCCCGGAAGGGAGCGCCGGGGAGCTGTTTTTT.

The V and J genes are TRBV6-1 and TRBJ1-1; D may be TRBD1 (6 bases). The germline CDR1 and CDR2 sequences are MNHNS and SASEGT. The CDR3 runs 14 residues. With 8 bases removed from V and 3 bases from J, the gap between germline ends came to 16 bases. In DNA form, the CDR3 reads TGTGCCAGCCGACTTGGGCCAGGGGACACTGAAGCTTTCTTT. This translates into CASRLGPGDTEAFF.

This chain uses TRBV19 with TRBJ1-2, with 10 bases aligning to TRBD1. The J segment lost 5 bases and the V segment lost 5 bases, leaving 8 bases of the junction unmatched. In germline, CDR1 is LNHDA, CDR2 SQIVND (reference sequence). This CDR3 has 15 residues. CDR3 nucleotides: TGTGCCAGTAGTCGCTCCCGGGGACAGGGGTATGGCTACACCTTC. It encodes CASSRSRGQGYGYTF.

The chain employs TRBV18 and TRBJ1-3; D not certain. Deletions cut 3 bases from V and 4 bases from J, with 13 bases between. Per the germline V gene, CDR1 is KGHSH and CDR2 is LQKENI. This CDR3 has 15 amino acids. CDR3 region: CASSPAVSLGNTIYF. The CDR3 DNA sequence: TGTGCCAGCTCACCGGCGGTGTCGTTAGGAAACACCATATATTTT.

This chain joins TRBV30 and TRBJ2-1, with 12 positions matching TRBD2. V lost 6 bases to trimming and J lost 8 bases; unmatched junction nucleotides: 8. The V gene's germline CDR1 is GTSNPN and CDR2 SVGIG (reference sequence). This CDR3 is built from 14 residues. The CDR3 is CACSSGRATDEQFF. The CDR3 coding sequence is TGTGCCTGCTCTAGCGGGAGGGCCACGGATGAGCAGTTCTTC.

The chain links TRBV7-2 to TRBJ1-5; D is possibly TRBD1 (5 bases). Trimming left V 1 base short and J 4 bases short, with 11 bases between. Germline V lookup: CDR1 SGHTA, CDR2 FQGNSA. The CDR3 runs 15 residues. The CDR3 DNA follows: TGTGCCAGCAGCTTAGGGCAGGGACGGAATCAGCCCCAGCATTTT. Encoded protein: CASSLGQGRNQPQHF. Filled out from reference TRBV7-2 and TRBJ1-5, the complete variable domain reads GAGVSQSPSNKVTEKGKDVELRCDPISGHTALYWYRQSLGQGLEFLIYFQGNSAPDKSGLPSDRFSAERTGGSVSTLTIQRTQQEDSAVYLCASSLGQGRNQPQHFGDGTRLSIL.

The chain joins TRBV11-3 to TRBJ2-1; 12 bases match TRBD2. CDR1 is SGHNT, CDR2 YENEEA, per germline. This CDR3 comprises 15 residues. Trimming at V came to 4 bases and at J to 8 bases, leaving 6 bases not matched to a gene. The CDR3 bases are TGTGCCAGCAGCTACAATCTAGCGGGAGGGGATGAGCAGTTCTTC. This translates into CASSYNLAGGDEQFF.

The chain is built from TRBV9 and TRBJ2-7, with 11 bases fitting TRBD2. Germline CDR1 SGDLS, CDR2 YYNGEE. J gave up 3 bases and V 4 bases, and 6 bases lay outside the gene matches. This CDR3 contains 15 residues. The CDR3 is CASSPPGTSGYEQYF. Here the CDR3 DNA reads TGTGCCAGCAGCCCTCCGGGGACTAGCGGCTACGAGCAGTACTTC.

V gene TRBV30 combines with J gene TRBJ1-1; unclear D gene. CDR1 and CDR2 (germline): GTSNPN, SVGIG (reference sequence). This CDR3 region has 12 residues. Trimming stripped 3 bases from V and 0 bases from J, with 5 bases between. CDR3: CAWSRMNTEAFF. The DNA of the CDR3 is TGTGCCTGGAGCAGGATGAACACTGAAGCTTTCTTT. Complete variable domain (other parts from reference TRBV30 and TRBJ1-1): SQTIHQWPATLVQPVGSPLSLECTVEGTSNPNLYWYRQAAGRGLQLLFYSVGIGQISSEVPQNLSASRPQDRQFILSSKKLLLSDSGFYLCAWSRMNTEAFFGQGTRLTVV.

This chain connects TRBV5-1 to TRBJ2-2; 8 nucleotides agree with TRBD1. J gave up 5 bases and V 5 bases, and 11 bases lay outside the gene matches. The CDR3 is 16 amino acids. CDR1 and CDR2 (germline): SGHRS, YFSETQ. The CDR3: CASSTDRGYGTGELFF. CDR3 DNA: TGCGCCAGCAGTACCGACAGGGGATATGGGACCGGGGAGCTGTTTTTT. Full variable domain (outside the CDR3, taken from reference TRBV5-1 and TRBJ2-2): KAGVTQTPRYLIKTRGQQVTLSCSPISGHRSVSWYQQTPGQGLQFLFEYFSETQRNKGNFPGRFSGRQFSNSRSEMNVSTLELGDSALYLCASSTDRGYGTGELFFGEGSRLTVL.

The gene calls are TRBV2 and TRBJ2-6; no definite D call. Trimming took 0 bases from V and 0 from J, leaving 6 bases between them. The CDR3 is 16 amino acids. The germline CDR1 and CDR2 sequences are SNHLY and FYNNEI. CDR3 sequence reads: CASSEARLSGANVLTF. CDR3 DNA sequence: TGTGCCAGCAGTGAAGCTCGGCTCTCTGGGGCCAACGTCCTGACTTTC.

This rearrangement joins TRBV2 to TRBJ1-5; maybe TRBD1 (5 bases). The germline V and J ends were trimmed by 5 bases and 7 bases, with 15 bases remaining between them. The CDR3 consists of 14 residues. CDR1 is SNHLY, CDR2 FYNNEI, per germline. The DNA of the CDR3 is TGTGCCAGCAGTAACGGGCAGTGGGGGCAGCCCCAGCATTTT. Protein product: CASSNGQWGQPQHF.

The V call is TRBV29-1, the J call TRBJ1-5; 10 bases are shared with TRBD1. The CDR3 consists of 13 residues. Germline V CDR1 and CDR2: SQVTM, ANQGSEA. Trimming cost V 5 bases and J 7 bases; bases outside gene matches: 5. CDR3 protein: CSVWTGGGQPQHF. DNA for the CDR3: TGCAGCGTTTGGACAGGGGGAGGCCAGCCCCAGCATTTT.

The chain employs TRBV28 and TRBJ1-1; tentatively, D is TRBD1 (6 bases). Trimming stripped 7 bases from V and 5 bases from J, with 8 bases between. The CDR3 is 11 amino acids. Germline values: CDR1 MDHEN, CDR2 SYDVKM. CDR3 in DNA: TGTGCCAGCAACAGGGCGACTGAAGCTTTCTTT. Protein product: CASNRATEAFF.

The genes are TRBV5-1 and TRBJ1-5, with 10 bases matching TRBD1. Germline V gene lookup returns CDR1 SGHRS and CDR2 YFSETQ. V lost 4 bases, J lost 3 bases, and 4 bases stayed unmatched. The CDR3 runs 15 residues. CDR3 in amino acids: CASSLGQGTNQPQHF. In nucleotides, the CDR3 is TGCGCCAGCAGCCTGGGACAGGGGACCAATCAGCCCCAGCATTTT.